This entry is about one T cell receptor (beta chain). A mixed TRB-A/B primer pool amplified rearranged TRB by multiplex touch-down PCR. TCRdb redid the calling of the multiplex PCR reads with MiXCR, one entry per CDR3 protein. The repertoire holds over 4,000 distinct CDR3 sequences, with 20% to 30% as singletons. Unmatched junction bases numbered 8, after V lost 6 bases and J lost 2 bases. Germline loops: CDR1 MNHEY, CDR2 SVGAGI. The CDR3 is 15 residues long. This sample stems from a study of T cell repertoires in aging, cancer and after chemotherapy. TCR beta rearrangements were amplified from peripheral blood genomic DNA.

The source of this sequence is a human donor in good health. The chain recombines TRBV6-5 with TRBJ2-7; 9 positions match TRBD2. The sample consisted of blood. The CDR3 region is CASSYRREGPYEQYF. CDR3 bases: TGTGCCAGCAGCTATAGGCGGGAGGGCCCCTACGAGCAGTACTTC.